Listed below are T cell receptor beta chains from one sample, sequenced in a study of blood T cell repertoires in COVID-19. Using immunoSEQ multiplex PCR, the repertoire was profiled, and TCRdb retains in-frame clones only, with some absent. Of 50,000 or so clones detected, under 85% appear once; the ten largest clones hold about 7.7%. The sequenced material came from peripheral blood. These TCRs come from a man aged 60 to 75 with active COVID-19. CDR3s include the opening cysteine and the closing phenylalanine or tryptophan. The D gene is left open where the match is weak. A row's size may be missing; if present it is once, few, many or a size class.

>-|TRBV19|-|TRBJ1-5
TGTGCCAGTAGTATAGAGGGGGGTAGGGCCAATCAGCCCCAGCATTTT
CASSIEGGRANQPQHF
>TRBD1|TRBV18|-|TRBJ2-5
TGTGCCAGCTCACCCATACAGGGGTCACAAGAGACCCAGTACTTC
CASSPIQGSQETQYF
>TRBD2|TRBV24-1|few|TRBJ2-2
TGTGCCACCAGCGCGCATTGGGCGGGAGCCACCGGGGAGCTGTTTTTT
CATSAHWAGATGELFF
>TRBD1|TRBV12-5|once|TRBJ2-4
TGTGCTAGTGGTGTCCGGGACAGGGCTCTCTTTTCGGCCAAAAACATTCAGTACTTC
CASGVRDRALFSAKNIQYF
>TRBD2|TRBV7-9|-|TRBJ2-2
TGTGCCAGCAGCTTAGTTCCGCGGGAGTCGCTCGGGGAGCTGTTTTTT
CASSLVPRESLGELFF
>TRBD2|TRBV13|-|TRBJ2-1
TGTGCCAGCAGCTTAGGACTAGCGGGGGACAATGAGCAGTTCTTC
CASSLGLAGDNEQFF
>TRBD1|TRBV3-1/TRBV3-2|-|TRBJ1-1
TGTGCCAGCGCCAGGGGGTTCAACACTGAAGCTTTCTTT
CASARGFNTEAFF
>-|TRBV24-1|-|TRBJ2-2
TGTGCCACCAGTTTCAGGGGATCCGGGGAGCTGTTTTTT
CATSFRGSGELFF
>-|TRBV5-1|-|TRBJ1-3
TGCGCCAGCAGCTTACCAGGCCCCTCTGGAAACACCATATATTTT
CASSLPGPSGNTIYF
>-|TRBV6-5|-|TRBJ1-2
TGTGCCAGCACTTGGGCCAACTATGGCTACACCTTC
CASTWANYGYTF
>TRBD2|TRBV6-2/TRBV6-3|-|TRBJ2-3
TGTGCCAGCAGTTCTAGCGGGGGGGCCGATACGCAGTATTTT
CASSSSGGADTQYF
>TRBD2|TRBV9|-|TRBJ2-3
TGTGCCAGCAGCCCTTGGACTAGCGACCTTACGCAGTATTTT
CASSPWTSDLTQYF
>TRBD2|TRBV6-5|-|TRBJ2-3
TGTGCCACCCTCAGCGGGGGGACAGATACGCAGTATTTT
CATLSGGTDTQYF
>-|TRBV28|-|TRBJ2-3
TGTGCCAGCAGTTCGGACAGCTGGAACACAGATACGCAGTATTTT
CASSSDSWNTDTQYF
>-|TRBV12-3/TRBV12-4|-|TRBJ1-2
TGTGCCAGCAGTTCCCTACTGGGCTACACCTTC
CASSSLLGYTF
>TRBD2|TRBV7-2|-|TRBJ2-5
TGTGCCAGCAGCTCCGGACTAGCTGGGGAGACCCAGTACTTC
CASSSGLAGETQYF
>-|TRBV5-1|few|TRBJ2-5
TGCGCCAGCAGCTTGGCCGGAGAGACCCAGTACTTC
CASSLAGETQYF
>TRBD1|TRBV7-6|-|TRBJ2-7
TGTGCCAGCAGCTATCTGGGACAGGGGTCCTACGAGCAGTACTTC
CASSYLGQGSYEQYF
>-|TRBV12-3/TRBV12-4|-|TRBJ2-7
TGTGCCAGCAGTGCTCAGGGTATACACGAGCAGTACTTC
CASSAQGIHEQYF
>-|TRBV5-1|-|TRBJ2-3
TGCGCCAGCAGCTTTCGACAGGTAACAGATACGCAGTATTTT
CASSFRQVTDTQYF
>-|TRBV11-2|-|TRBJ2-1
TGTGCCAGCAGCACGGGACTCCCCAATGAGCAGTTCTTC
CASSTGLPNEQFF
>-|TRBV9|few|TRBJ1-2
TGTGCCAGCGCTATCGGAGGGAATGGCTACACCTTC
CASAIGGNGYTF
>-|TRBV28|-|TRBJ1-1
TGTGCCAGCAGTTTACGGGGGAGTGGGTTAAACACTGAAGCTTTCTTT
CASSLRGSGLNTEAFF
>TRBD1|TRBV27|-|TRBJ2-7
TGTGCCAGCAGTAACTTTGGGGGACAGGGGGTTCAGAGCGAGCAGTACTTC
CASSNFGGQGVQSEQYF
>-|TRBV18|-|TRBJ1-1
TGTGCCAGCTCACCAACGACTAACACTGAAGCTTTCTTT
CASSPTTNTEAFF
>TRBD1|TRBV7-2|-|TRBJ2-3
TGTGCCAGCAGCTCTTTGACAGGGTATAGCACAGATACGCAGTATTTT
CASSSLTGYSTDTQYF
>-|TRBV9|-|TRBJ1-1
TGTGCCAGCAGCGTACGCGGTACGAACACTGAAGCTTTCTTT
CASSVRGTNTEAFF
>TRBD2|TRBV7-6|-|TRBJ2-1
TGTGCCAGCAGCTTTTCGGGACTAGCGGGGGTACATGAGCAGTTCTTC
CASSFSGLAGVHEQFF
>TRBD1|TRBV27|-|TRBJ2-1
TGTGCCAGCAGTTCCCCGGGACAGGGGACCCTAGAGCAGTTCTTC
CASSSPGQGTLEQFF
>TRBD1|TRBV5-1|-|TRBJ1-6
TGCGCCAGCAGCTTTGGACAGGGGATTTCACCCCTCCACTTT
CASSFGQGISPLHF
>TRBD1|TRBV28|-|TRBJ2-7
TGTGCCAGCAGCCATGACAGGGGCGAGCAGTACTTC
CASSHDRGEQYF
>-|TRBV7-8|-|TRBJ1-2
TGTGCCAGCAGCTTAAGTCGAAGGGGTGGCTACACCTTC
CASSLSRRGGYTF
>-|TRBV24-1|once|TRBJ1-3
TGTGCCACCAGTGGAGGTAACACCATATATTTT
CATSGGNTIYF
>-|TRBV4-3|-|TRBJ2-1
TGCGCCAGCAGCCAAGAAGGGGCTAGCGAGTACAATGAGCAGTTCTTC
CASSQEGASEYNEQFF
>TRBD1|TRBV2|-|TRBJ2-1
TGTGCCAGCAGTGAGCAGACAGGGGGCTTGTACAATGAGCAGTTCTTC
CASSEQTGGLYNEQFF
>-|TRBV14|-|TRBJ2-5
TGTGCCAGCAGCCGCAATCACAACCCACAAGAGACCCAGTACTTC
CASSRNHNPQETQYF
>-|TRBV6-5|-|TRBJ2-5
TGTGCCAGCCAACTGGGGGGTTTGTACCAAGAGACCCAGTACTTC
CASQLGGLYQETQYF
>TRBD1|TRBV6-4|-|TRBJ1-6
TGTGCCAGCAGAGCCCAGGGACAGGGTAATTCACCCCTCCACTTT
CASRAQGQGNSPLHF
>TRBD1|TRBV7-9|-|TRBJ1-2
TGTGCCAGCAGCCGCCGGGACAGGGTATTCGGCTACACCTTC
CASSRRDRVFGYTF